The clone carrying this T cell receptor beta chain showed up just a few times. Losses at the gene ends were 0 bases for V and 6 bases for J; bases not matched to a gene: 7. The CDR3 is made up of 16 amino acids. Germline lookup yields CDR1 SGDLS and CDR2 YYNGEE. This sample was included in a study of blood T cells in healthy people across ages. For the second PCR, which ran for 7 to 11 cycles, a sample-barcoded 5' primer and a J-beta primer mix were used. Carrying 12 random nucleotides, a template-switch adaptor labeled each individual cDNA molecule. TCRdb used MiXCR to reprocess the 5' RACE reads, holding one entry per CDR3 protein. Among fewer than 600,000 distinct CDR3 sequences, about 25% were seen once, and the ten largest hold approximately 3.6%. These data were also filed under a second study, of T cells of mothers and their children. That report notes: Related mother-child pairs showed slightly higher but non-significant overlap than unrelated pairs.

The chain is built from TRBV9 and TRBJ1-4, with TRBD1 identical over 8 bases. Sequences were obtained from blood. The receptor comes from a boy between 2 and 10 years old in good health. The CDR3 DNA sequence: TGTGCCAGCAGCGTAGAGGTGACAGGGGTCCATGAAAAACTGTTTTTT. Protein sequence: CASSVEVTGVHEKLFF. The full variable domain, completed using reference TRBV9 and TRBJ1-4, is DSGVTQTPKHLITATGQRVTLRCSPRSGDLSVYWYQQSLDQGLQFLIQYYNGEERAKGNILERFSAQQFPDLHSELNLSSLELGDSALYFCASSVEVTGVHEKLFFGSGTQLSVL.